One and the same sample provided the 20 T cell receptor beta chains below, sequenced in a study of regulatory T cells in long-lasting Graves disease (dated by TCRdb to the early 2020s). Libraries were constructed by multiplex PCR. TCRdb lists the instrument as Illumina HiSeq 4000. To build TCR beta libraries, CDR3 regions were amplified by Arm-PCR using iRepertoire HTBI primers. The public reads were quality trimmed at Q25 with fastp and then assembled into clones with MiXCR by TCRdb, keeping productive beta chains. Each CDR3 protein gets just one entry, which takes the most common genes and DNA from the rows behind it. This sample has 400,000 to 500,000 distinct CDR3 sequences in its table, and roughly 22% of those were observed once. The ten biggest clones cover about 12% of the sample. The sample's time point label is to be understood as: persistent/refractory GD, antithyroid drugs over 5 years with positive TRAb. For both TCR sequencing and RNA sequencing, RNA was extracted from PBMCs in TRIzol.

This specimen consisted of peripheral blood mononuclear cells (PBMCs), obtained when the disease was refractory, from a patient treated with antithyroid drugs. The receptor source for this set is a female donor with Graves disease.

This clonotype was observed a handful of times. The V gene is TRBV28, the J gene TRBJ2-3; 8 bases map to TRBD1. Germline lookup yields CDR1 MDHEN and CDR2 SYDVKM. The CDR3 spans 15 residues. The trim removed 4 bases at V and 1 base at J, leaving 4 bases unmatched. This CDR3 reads CASSSRGRGTDTQYF. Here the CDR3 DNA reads TGTGCCAGCAGTTCCAGGGGGCGCGGCACAGATACGCAGTATTTT.

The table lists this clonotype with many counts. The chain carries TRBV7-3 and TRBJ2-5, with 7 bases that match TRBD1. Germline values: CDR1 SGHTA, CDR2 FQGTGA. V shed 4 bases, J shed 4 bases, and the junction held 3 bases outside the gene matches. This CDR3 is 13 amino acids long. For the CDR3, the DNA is TGTGCCAGCAGCTCACACAGGGGAGAGACCCAGTACTTC. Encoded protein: CASSSHRGETQYF.

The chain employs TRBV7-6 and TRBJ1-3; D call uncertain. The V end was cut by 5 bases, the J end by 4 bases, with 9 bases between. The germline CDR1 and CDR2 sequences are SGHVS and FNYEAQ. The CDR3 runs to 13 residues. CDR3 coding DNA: TGTGCCAGCAGCCGCATGGGGGGAAACACCATATATTTT. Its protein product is CASSRMGGNTIYF.

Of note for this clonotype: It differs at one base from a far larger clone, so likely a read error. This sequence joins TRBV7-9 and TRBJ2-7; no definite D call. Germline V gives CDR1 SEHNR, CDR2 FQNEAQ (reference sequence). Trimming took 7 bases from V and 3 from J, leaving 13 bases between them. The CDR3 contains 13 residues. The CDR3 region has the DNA TGTGCCAGCAACTTTCCCCCCATCTACGAGCAGTACTTC. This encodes CASNFPPIYEQYF.

CDR3 nucleotide sequence: TGTGCCTGGGGGACGGAGAACACTGAAGCTTTCTTT. This sequence encodes CAWGTENTEAFF. The chain joins TRBV30 to TRBJ1-1, with D possibly being TRBD1 (5 bases). V lost 5 bases, J lost 1 base, and 8 bases lay in between. Germline V lookup: CDR1 GTSNPN, CDR2 SVGIG (reference sequence). The CDR3 contains 12 residues.

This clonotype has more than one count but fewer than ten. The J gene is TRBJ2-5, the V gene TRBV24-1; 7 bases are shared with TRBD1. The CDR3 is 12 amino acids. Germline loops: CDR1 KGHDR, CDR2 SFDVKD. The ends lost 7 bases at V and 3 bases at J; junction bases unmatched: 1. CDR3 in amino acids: CATRGTEETQYF. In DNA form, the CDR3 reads TGTGCCACCAGAGGGACAGAAGAGACCCAGTACTTC.

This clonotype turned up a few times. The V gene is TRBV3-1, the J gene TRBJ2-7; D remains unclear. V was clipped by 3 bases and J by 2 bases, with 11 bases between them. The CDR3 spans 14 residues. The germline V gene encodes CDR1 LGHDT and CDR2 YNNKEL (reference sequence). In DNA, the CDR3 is TGTGCCAGCAGCCAGGCCGTAAGGGCCTACGAGCAGTACTTC. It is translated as CASSQAVRAYEQYF.

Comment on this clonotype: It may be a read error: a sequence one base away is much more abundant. DNA of the CDR3: TGTGCCAGCAGCCCCACAGGGGCCCTGACCTACGAGCAGTGCTTC. This translates into CASSPTGALTYEQCF. The rearrangement uses TRBV12-3 or TRBV12-4 and TRBJ2-7; 7 bases map to TRBD1. This CDR3 has 15 amino acids.

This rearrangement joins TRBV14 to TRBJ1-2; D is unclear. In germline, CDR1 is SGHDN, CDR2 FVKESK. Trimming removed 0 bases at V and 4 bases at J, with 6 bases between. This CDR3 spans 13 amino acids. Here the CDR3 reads CASSQEWPYGYTF. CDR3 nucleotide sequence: TGTGCCAGCAGCCAAGAGTGGCCCTATGGCTACACCTTC.

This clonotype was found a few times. CDR3 in amino acids: CASSLGLGAEGYEQYF. The CDR3 nucleotides are TGTGCCAGCAGTTTAGGATTAGGAGCGGAAGGCTACGAGCAGTACTTC. The V gene is TRBV12-3 or TRBV12-4, the J gene TRBJ2-7; D perhaps matches TRBD2 (5 bases). The CDR3 covers 16 residues. V was trimmed by 1 base and J by 3 bases, leaving 16 bases between them.

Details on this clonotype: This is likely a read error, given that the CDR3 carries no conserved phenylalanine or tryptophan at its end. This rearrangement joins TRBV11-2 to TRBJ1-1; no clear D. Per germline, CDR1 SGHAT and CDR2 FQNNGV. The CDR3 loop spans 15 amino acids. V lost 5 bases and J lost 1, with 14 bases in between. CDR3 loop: CASSTSLPQNTEAFS. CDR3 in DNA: TGTGCCAGCAGCACCTCCCTACCACAGAACACTGAAGCTTTCTCT.

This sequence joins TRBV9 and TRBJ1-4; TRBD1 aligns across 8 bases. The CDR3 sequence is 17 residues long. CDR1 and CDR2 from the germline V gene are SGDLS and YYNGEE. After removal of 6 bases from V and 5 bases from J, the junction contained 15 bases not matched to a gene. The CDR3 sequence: CASTLPGQGALNEKLFF. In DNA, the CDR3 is TGTGCCAGCACCCTCCCAGGGCAGGGGGCACTAAATGAAAAACTGTTTTTT.

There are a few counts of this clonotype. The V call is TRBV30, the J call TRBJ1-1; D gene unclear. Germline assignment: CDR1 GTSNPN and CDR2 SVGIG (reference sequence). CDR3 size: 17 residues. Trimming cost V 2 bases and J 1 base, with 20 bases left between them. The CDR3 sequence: CAWSRWTGLEWNTEAFF. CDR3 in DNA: TGTGCCTGGAGTAGATGGACGGGCCTAGAGTGGAACACTGAAGCTTTCTTT.

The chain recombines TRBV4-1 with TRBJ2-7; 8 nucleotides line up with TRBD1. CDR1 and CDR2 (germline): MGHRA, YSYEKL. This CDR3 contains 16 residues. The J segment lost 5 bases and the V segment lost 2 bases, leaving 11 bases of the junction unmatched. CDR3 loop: CASSQPTRGQGNEQYF. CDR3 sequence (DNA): TGCGCCAGCAGCCAACCTACCAGGGGGCAGGGAAACGAGCAGTACTTC.

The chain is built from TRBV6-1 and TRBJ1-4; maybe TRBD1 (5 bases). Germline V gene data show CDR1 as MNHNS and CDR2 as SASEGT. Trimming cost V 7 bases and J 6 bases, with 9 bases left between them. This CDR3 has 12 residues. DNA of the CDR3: TGTGCCAGCACAGGGAACGATGAAAAACTGTTTTTT. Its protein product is CASTGNDEKLFF.

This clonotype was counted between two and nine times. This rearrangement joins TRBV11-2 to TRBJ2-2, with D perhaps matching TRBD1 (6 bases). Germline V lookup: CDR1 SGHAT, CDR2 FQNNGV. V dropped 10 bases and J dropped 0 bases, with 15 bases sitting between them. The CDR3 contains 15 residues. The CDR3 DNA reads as TGTGCCACCACTTTAGGGACACCGAACACCGGGGAGCTGTTTTTT. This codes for CATTLGTPNTGELFF. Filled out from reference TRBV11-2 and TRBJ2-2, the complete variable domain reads EAGVAQSPRYKIIEKRQSVAFWCNPISGHATLYWYQQILGQGPKLLIQFQNNGVVDDSQLPKDRFSAERLKGVDSTLKIQPAKLEDSAVYLCATTLGTPNTGELFFGEGSRLTVL.

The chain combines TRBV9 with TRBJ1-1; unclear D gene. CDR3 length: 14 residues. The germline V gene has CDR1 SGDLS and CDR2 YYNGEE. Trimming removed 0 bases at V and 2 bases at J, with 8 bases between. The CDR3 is CASSVGNSNTEAFF. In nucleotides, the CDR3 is TGTGCCAGCAGCGTAGGAAACAGTAACACTGAAGCTTTCTTT.

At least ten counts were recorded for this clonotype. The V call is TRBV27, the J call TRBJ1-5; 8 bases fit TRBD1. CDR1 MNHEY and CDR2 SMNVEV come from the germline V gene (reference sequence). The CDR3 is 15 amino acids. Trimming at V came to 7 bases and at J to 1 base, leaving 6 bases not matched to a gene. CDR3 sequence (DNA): TGTGCCAGCACCGCCGGACAGGGAAGCAATCAGCCCCAGCATTTT. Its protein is CASTAGQGSNQPQHF.

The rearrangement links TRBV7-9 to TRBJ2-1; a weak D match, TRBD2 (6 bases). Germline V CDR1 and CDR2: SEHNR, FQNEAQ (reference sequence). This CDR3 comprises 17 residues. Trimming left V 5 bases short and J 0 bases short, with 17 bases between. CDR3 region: CASSPRRASSSYNEQFF. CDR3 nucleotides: TGTGCCAGCAGCCCAAGGAGGGCCTCTTCCTCCTACAATGAGCAGTTCTTC.

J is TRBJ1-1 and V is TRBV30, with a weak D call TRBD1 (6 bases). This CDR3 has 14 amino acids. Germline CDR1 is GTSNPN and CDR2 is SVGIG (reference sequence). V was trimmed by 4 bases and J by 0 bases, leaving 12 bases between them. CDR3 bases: TGTGCCTGGAAGGGACAACAACTGAACACTGAAGCTTTCTTT. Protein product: CAWKGQQLNTEAFF.